These T cell receptor beta chains were read from a single sample in a study of T cell responses to AZD1222 COVID-19 vaccine. Here immunoSEQ multiplex PCR was the method, and the copy in TCRdb shows in-frame clones only, minus some. The repertoire holds around 120,000 clones, with around 92% as singletons. The material sequenced was peripheral blood, taken on day 0 of AZD1222 vaccination. These receptors all stem from an adult in good health. Both conserved end residues are part of each CDR3. D genes are given only for firm matches. Only part of the rows carry a size: once, few, many, or a class if the clone is expanded.

D gene	CDR3 length	V gene	J gene	clone size	CDR3 DNA	CDR3 protein
NA	14	TRBV27	TRBJ2-2	NA	TGTGCCAGCAGTTTGACAGGGAACACCGGGGAGCTGTTTTTT	CASSLTGNTGELFF
NA	13	TRBV5-6	TRBJ2-2	NA	TGTGCCAGCAGCGATCAGTGGCCCGGGGAGCTGTTTTTT	CASSDQWPGELFF
NA	15	TRBV5-8	TRBJ1-1	NA	TGTGCCAGCAGCCCGTTCGTGTTTCGGGCCACTGAAGCTTTCTTT	CASSPFVFRATEAFF
NA	14	TRBV15	TRBJ1-2	NA	TGTGCCACCAGCAACCGGGACGCCCTCAATGGCTACACCTTC	CATSNRDALNGYTF
NA	13	TRBV6-6	TRBJ1-5	NA	TGTGCCAGCAGTTATGGGACGGGCCAGCCCCAGCATTTT	CASSYGTGQPQHF
NA	16	TRBV6-1	TRBJ2-3	few	TGTGCCAGCAGTGAAGTTGGGGGAATCGGCACAGATACGCAGTATTTT	CASSEVGGIGTDTQYF
NA	15	TRBV29-1	TRBJ2-1	once	TGCAGCGGTGTTGGGGACCTAACTTTCTACAATGAGCAGTTCTTC	CSGVGDLTFYNEQFF
TRBD2	16	TRBV6-1	TRBJ2-5	few	TGTGCCAGCAGTGAAGCCCTTAGCGGGAGTAGAAAGACCCAGTACTTC	CASSEALSGSRKTQYF
TRBD2	17	TRBV5-1	TRBJ2-5	NA	TGCGCCAGCAGCTTGGACCCTAGCGGGATCATCCAAGAGACCCAGTACTTC	CASSLDPSGIIQETQYF
TRBD2	13	TRBV6-5	TRBJ2-1	NA	TGTGCCAGCAGCGATCCGGGACTAATAAATCAGTTCTTC	CASSDPGLINQFF
NA	13	TRBV5-6	TRBJ2-1	NA	TGTGCCAGCAGCTTGGTTCAGAGCAATGAGCAGTTCTTC	CASSLVQSNEQFF
TRBD1	15	TRBV19	TRBJ2-1	NA	TGTGCCAGTAGTCCCGGGACAGGGAAGTACAATGAGCAGTTCTTC	CASSPGTGKYNEQFF
TRBD1	14	TRBV2	TRBJ2-3	NA	TGTGCCAGCAGTTTTACTGACAGGGCAGATACGCAGTATTTT	CASSFTDRADTQYF
NA	15	TRBV28	TRBJ1-5	NA	TGTGCCAGCAGTTACGGGGTGTCGTTCAATCAGCCCCAGCATTTT	CASSYGVSFNQPQHF
TRBD1	14	TRBV29-1	TRBJ2-3	NA	TGCAGCGCCGCCTGGGGGCCAGGGGGCGATACGCAGTATTTT	CSAAWGPGGDTQYF
NA	14	TRBV19	TRBJ1-5	NA	TGTGCCAGTAATTCCTGGGGGGTTTCCCAGCCCCAGCATTTT	CASNSWGVSQPQHF
NA	17	TRBV6-1	TRBJ1-3	NA	TGTGCCAGCAGTGAGGTTACAGTCGGCTCTGCTGGAAACACCATATATTTT	CASSEVTVGSAGNTIYF
NA	15	TRBV5-1	TRBJ1-5	NA	TGCGCCAGCAGCTTGGAAGGGTACAGTAGTCAGCCCCAGCATTTT	CASSLEGYSSQPQHF
NA	12	TRBV9	TRBJ1-1	once	TGTGCCAGCAGCGTCGGGGGAACTGAAGCTTTCTTT	CASSVGGTEAFF
NA	14	TRBV4-1	TRBJ2-1	NA	TGCGCCAGCAGCCAAGGGAGCTCGAGGGAGGAGCAGTTCTTC	CASSQGSSREEQFF
NA	14	TRBV6-1	TRBJ1-5	NA	TGTGCCAGCAGTGAAGGGGGGGCGCATCAGCCCCAGCATTTT	CASSEGGAHQPQHF
NA	14	TRBV18	TRBJ2-2	NA	TGTGCCAGCTCACCAACGACTAACACCGGGGAGCTGTTTTTT	CASSPTTNTGELFF
NA	15	TRBV5-4	TRBJ2-3	once	TGTGCCAGCAGCCCGTTAGGCCTAACGACAGATACGCAGTATTTT	CASSPLGLTTDTQYF
NA	15	TRBV5-4	TRBJ2-1	once	TGTGCCAGCAGCCAAGCGGTGAGCTCCTACAATGAGCAGTTCTTC	CASSQAVSSYNEQFF
NA	12	TRBV27	TRBJ1-6	NA	TGTGCCAGCAGTTTAAACCGGGGACCCCTCCACTTT	CASSLNRGPLHF
TRBD2	14	TRBV5-1	TRBJ2-4	NA	TGCGCCAGCAGCTTCGGACAGAGCGGGGGGATTCAGTACTTC	CASSFGQSGGIQYF
TRBD2	16	TRBV7-7	TRBJ2-2	NA	TGTGCCAGCAGCCCAATAGCGGGAGCTAGCACCGGGGAGCTGTTTTTT	CASSPIAGASTGELFF
NA	13	TRBV6-1	TRBJ1-5	NA	TGTGCCAGCAGTGAAACAGGGAATCAGCCCCAGCATTTT	CASSETGNQPQHF
TRBD1	12	TRBV28	TRBJ1-2	once	TGTGCCAGCGCAGGGACAGACGAGCGCTACACCTTC	CASAGTDERYTF
TRBD1	12	TRBV7-9	TRBJ2-3	NA	TGTGCCAGCAGCCCCGACAGGGGGACGCAGTATTTT	CASSPDRGTQYF
NA	12	TRBV5-1	TRBJ2-3	NA	TGCGCCAGCAGACCAGGGTCAGATACGCAGTATTTT	CASRPGSDTQYF
TRBD1	17	TRBV27	TRBJ2-7	NA	TGTGCCAGCAGGGGACAGGGTCGGGATTCCATAAGGTACGAGCAGTACTTC	CASRGQGRDSIRYEQYF
TRBD2	16	TRBV7-8	TRBJ2-1	NA	TGTGCCAGCAGCCCCCCTAGCGGGAGGGTTTACAATGAGCAGTTCTTC	CASSPPSGRVYNEQFF
TRBD2	15	TRBV6-2/TRBV6-3	TRBJ2-7	NA	TGTGCCAGCAGCTATTGGACTAGCGGGAGTTACGAGCAGTACTTC	CASSYWTSGSYEQYF
TRBD1	15	TRBV5-6	TRBJ2-5	NA	TGTGCCAGCAGCTCTCCGGGACAGGGGTTTCAGACCCAGTACTTC	CASSSPGQGFQTQYF
NA	13	TRBV24-1	TRBJ1-2	once	TGTGCCACCAGTGCGGGGGTAAACTATGGCTACACCTTC	CATSAGVNYGYTF
NA	19	TRBV6-2/TRBV6-3	TRBJ1-5	NA	TGTGCCAGCAGTTCCTTTAATTATCGGTACCAGGGAGGTGATCAGCCCCAGCATTTT	CASSSFNYRYQGGDQPQHF